This entry is about one T cell receptor beta chain. The data belong to a study of blood T cell repertoires in COVID-19. Study overall: The origin of the acute and convalescent COVID-19 samples was the United States, Italy and Spain. The analysed material was cDNA or gDNA that came from T cells, B-cell-depleted T cells, or PBMCs.

Followed longitudinally, the Seattle patients had been enrolled during active infection. Under the authors' procedure: Amplified reference gene primers provided the basis for estimating nucleated cell counts. Libraries were prepared by immunoSEQ multiplex PCR; TCRdb keeps only in-frame clonotypes and omits some of them. That table furnishes V, J and clone size, whereas the DNA furnished D and trimming. The sample carries some 250,000 clones, more than 75% recorded once. CDR1 and CDR2 from the germline V gene are DFQATT and SNEGSKA (reference sequence). The V end was cut by 5 bases, the J end by 6 bases, with 9 bases between. There are 11 residues in the CDR3.

This receptor was identified in a woman between 55 and 75 years old with COVID-19, enrolled during active disease. The sequenced sample was peripheral blood. The chain links TRBV20-1 to TRBJ2-3; possibly TRBD2 for D (5 bases). The CDR3 nucleotides are TGCAGTGCTTTTAGCGTGGATACGCAGTATTTT. Amino acid sequence: CSAFSVDTQYF.